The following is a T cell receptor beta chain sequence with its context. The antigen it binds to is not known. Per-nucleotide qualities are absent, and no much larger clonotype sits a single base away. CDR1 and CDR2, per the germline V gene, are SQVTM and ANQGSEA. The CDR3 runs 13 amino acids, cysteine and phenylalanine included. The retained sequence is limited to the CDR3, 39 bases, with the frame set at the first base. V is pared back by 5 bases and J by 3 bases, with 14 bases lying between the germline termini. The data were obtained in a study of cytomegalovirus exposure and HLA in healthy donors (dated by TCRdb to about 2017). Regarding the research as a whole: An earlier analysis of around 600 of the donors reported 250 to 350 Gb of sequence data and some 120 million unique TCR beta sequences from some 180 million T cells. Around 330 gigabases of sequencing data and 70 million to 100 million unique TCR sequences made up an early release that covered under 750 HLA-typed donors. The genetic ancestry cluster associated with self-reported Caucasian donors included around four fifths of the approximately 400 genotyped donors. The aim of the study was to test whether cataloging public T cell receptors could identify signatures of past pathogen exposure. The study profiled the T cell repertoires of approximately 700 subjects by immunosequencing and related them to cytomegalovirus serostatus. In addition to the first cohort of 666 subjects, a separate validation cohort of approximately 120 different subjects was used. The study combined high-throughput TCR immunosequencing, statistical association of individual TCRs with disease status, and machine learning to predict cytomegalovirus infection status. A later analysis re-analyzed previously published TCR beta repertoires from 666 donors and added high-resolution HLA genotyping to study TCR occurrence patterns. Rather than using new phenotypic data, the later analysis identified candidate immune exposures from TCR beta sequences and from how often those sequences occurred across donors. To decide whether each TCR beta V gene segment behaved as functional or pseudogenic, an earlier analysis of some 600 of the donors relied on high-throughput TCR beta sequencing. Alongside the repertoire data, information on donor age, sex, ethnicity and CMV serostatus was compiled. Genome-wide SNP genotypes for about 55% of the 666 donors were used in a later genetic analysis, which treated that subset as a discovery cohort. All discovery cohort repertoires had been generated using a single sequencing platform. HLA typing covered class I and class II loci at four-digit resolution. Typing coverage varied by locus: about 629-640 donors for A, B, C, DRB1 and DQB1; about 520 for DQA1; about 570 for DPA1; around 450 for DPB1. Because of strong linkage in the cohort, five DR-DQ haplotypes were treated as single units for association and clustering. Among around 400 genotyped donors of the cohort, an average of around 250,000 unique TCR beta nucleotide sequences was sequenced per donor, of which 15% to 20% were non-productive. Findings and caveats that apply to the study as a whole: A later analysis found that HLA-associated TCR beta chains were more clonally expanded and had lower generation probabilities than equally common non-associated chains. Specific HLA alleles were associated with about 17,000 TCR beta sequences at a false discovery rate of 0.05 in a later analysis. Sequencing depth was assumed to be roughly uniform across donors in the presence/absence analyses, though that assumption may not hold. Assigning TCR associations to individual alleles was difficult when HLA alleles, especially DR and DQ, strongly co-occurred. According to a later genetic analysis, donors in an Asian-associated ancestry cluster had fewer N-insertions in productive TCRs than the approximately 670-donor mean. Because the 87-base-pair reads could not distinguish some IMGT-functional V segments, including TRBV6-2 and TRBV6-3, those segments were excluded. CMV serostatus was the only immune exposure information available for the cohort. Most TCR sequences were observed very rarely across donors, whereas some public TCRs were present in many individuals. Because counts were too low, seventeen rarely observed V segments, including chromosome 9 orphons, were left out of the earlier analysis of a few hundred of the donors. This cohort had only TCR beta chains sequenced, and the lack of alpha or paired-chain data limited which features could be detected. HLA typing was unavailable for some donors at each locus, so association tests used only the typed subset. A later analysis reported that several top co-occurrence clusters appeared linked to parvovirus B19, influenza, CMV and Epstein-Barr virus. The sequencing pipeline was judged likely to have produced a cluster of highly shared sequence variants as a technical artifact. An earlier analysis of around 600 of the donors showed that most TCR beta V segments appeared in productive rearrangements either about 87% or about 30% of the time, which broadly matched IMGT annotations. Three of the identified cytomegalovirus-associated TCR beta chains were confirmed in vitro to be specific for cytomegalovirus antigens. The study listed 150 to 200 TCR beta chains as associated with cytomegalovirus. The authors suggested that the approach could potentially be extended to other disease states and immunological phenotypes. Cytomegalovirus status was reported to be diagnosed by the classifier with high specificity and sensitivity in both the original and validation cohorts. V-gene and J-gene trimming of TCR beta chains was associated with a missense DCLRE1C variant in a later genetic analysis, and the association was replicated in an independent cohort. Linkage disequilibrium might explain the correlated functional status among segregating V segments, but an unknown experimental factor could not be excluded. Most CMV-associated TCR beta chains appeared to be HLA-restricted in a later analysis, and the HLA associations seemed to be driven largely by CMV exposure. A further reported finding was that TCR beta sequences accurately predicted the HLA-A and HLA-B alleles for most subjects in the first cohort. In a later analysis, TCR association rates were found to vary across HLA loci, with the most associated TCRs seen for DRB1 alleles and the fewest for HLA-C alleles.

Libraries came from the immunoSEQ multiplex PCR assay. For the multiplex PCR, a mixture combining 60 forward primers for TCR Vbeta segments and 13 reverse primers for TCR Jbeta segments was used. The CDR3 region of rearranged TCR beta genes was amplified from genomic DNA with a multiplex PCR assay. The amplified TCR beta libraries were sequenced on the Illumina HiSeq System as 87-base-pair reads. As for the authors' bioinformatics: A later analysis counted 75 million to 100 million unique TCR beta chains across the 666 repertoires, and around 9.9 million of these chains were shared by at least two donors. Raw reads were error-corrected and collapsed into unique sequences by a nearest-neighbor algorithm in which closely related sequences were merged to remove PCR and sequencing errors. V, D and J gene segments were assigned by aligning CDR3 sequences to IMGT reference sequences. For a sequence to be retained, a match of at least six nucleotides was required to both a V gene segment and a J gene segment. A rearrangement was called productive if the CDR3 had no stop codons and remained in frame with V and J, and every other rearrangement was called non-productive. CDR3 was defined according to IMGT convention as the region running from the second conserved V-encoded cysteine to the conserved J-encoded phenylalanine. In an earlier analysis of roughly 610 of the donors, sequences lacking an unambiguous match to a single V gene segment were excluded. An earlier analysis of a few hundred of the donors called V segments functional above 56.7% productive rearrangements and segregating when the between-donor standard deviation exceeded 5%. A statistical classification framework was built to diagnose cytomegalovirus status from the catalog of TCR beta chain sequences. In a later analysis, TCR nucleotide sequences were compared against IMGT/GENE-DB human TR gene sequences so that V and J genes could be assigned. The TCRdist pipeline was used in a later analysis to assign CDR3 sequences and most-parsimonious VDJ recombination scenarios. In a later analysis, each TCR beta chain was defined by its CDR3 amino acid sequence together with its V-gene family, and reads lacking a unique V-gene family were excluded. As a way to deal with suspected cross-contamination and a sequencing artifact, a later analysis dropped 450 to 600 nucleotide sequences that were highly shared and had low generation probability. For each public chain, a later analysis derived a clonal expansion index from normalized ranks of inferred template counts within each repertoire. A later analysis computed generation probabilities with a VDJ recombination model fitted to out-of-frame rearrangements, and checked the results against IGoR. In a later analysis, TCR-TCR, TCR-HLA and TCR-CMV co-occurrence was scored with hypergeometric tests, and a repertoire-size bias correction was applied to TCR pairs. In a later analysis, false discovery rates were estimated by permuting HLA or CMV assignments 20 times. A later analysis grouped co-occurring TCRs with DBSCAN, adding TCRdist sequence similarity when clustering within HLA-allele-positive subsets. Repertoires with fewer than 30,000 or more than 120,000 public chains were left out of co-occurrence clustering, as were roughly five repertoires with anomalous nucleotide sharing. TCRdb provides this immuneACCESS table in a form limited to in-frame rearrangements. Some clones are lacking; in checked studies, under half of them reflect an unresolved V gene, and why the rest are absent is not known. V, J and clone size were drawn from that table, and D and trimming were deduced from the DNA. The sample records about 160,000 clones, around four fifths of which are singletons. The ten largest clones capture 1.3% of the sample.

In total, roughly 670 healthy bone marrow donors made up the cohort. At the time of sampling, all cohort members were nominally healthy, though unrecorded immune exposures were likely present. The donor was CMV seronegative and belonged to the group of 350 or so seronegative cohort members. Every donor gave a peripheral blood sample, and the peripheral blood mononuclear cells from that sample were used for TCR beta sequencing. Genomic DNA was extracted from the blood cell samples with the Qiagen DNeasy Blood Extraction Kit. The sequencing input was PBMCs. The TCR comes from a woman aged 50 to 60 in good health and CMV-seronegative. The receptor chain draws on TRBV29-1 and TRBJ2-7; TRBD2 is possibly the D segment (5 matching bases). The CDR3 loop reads CSVRTGISYEQYF. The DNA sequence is TGCAGCGTTAGGACGGGAATTAGCTACGAGCAGTACTTC.